A selection of T cell receptor beta chains follows, all from one sample in a study of blood T cells in healthy people across ages. One entry per CDR3 protein results from TCRdb running MiXCR on the 5' RACE reads. Here the sample spans about a million distinct CDR3 sequences, around two fifths being singletons. The sequencing input was blood. The origin of the receptors is a man aged 18 to 30 in good health. CDR3s include the opening cysteine and the closing phenylalanine or tryptophan. The order of the fields is J gene, D gene, clone size, CDR3 length, V gene, CDR3 DNA, CDR3 protein. D genes are given only for firm matches. The listing skips clone size in some rows; elsewhere it reads once, few, many or a size class.

TRBJ1-5	.	few	15	TRBV4-2	TGTGCCAGCAGCCAAGAGGCACCGGGCAATCAGCCCCAGCATTTT	CASSQEAPGNQPQHF
TRBJ1-2	TRBD1	few	14	TRBV7-9	TGTGCCAGCAGCCCCACGACAGGGATCTATGGCTACACCTTC	CASSPTTGIYGYTF
TRBJ2-1	.	.	15	TRBV7-9	TGTGCCAGCAGCTTGGGGAGACTCCCAAAAAATGAGCAGTTCTTC	CASSLGRLPKNEQFF
TRBJ2-5	.	.	10	TRBV4-3	TGCGCCAAAAGGGGGGAGACCCAGTACTTC	CAKRGETQYF
TRBJ2-1	.	many	14	TRBV7-9	TGTGCCAGCAGCTTAACAGATTCCTACAATGAGCAGTTCTTC	CASSLTDSYNEQFF
TRBJ2-1	.	few	12	TRBV6-5	TGTGCCAGCAGTTACTCGCCCAATGAGCAGTTCTTC	CASSYSPNEQFF
TRBJ2-4	.	.	15	TRBV4-3	TGCGCCAGCAGCCAAGATCGTTGGGGATCTAGCATTCAGTACTTC	CASSQDRWGSSIQYF
TRBJ1-1	TRBD1	few	12	TRBV10-3	TGTGCCATCACCCAGGGGGCCACTGAAGCTTTCTTT	CAITQGATEAFF
TRBJ1-4	TRBD1	.	16	TRBV4-1	TGCGCCAGCAGCCGCGGAGGGACAGAAGAAAATGAAAAACTGTTTTTT	CASSRGGTEENEKLFF
TRBJ2-1	TRBD2	few	17	TRBV5-1	TGCGCCAGCAGCCTTGCTAGCGGGGGCCACGATAGGGATGAGCAGTTCTTC	CASSLASGGHDRDEQFF
TRBJ2-2	.	once	13	TRBV27	TGTGCCAGCAGCCCTAATCAGGTCGGGGAGCTGTTTTTT	CASSPNQVGELFF
TRBJ1-5	.	.	12	TRBV28	TGTGCCAGCAGTTCTAGGGGGGCATTCCAGCATTTT	CASSSRGAFQHF
TRBJ1-4	.	once	16	TRBV11-2	TGTGCCAGCAGCTTATCTGACCGCGCAACTAATGAAAAACTGTTTTTT	CASSLSDRATNEKLFF
TRBJ2-1	.	few	14	TRBV7-9	TGTGCCAGCAGCTGGGGTACACCGGGGAATGAGCAGTTCTTC	CASSWGTPGNEQFF
TRBJ2-3	.	few	17	TRBV13	TGTGCCAGCAGTCACACAGGACAGCAGCTAAACACAGATACGCAGTATTTT	CASSHTGQQLNTDTQYF
TRBJ1-1	.	.	15	TRBV7-3	TGTGCCAGCAGCTTAGTGGGGGGCTGGGACACTGAAGCTTTCTTT	CASSLVGGWDTEAFF
TRBJ1-5	.	few	16	TRBV12-3/TRBV12-4	TGTGCCAGCAGGCCCGGGGGAAAAAGGGGCAATCAGCCCCAGCATTTT	CASRPGGKRGNQPQHF
TRBJ1-4	TRBD1	.	14	TRBV20-1	TGCAGTGCTAGTCCCCCAGGGGGGTATGAAAAACTGTTTTTT	CSASPPGGYEKLFF
TRBJ2-1	TRBD2	few	14	TRBV13	TGTGCCAGCAGCTTAGGGACTAGCCGCAATGAGCAGTTCTTC	CASSLGTSRNEQFF
TRBJ1-2	TRBD1	few	15	TRBV10-3	TGTGCCATCAGTGACGACAGGGGCCCCACCTATGGCTACACCTTC	CAISDDRGPTYGYTF
TRBJ1-4	TRBD1	.	17	TRBV15	TGTGCCACCAGCACTAAAGGACAGGGCTCAACTAATGAAAAACTGTTTTTT	CATSTKGQGSTNEKLFF
TRBJ1-2	.	.	12	TRBV6-2/TRBV6-3	TGTGCCTGCAGTTACGGGGCGCGTGGCTACACCTTC	CACSYGARGYTF
TRBJ2-5	TRBD2	.	14	TRBV5-1	TGCGCCAGCAGACCTAGCGGGGGTTCCAATGAGCAGTACTTC	CASRPSGGSNEQYF
TRBJ2-2	.	.	14	TRBV29-1	TGCAGCGTGAAGGTGGCAGGGGACACCGGGGAGCTGTTTTTT	CSVKVAGDTGELFF
TRBJ1-2	.	.	15	TRBV25-1	TGTGCCAGCAGTGAATACGAGGGGACACTCTATGGCTACACCTTC	CASSEYEGTLYGYTF
TRBJ1-5	.	.	14	TRBV28	TGTGCCAGCAGCCGTCTGGGGGCACGACAGCCCCAGCATTTT	CASSRLGARQPQHF
TRBJ2-7	.	.	14	TRBV5-1	TGCGCCAGCAGCTTCCAGGGACGATCCTACGAGCAGTACTTC	CASSFQGRSYEQYF
TRBJ2-1	TRBD1	few	16	TRBV5-1	TGCGCCAGCAGCCTCTATCGGACAGGGGGCCGGAATGAGCAGTTCTTC	CASSLYRTGGRNEQFF
TRBJ2-7	.	.	13	TRBV29-1	TGCAGCGTTGTACGACCGGGTGGGTACGAGCAGTACTTC	CSVVRPGGYEQYF
TRBJ1-2	.	.	15	TRBV5-6	TGTGCCAGCAGCCCACTCTTCGCCAGGACCTATGGCTACACCTTC	CASSPLFARTYGYTF
TRBJ2-5	.	.	13	TRBV11-2	TGTGCCAGCAGCCCAGCCGACCCTGAGACCCAGTACTTC	CASSPADPETQYF
TRBJ1-4	TRBD1	once	13	TRBV20-1	TGCAGTGCCACCGGGACAGCTGGTGAAAAGCTGTTTTTT	CSATGTAGEKLFF
TRBJ1-5	.	.	15	TRBV7-9	TGTGCCAGCAGCCCCCGAGGGGGACGAAATCAGCCCCAGCATTTT	CASSPRGGRNQPQHF
TRBJ1-1	.	once	16	TRBV20-1	TGCAGTGCTAGAGAAAGTGGAGGAATTATGAACACTGAAGCTTTCTTT	CSARESGGIMNTEAFF
TRBJ2-6	.	once	17	TRBV12-3/TRBV12-4	TGTGCCAGCAGTGCGTCCGGGGGAGCTTCTGGGGCCAACGTCCTGACTTTC	CASSASGGASGANVLTF
TRBJ2-7	.	.	15	TRBV5-5	TGTGCCAGCAGCTCCGCAGGGGTTACCTCCTACAAGCAGTACTTC	CASSSAGVTSYKQYF
TRBJ2-4	.	.	12	TRBV6-5	TGTGCCAGCAGTTACCCGGGGGACATTCAGTACTTC	CASSYPGDIQYF
TRBJ2-7	.	.	13	TRBV7-8	TGTGCCAGCGGGGGACGGGTCTCCTACGAGCAGTACTTC	CASGGRVSYEQYF
TRBJ2-1	TRBD2	few	17	TRBV10-3	TGTGCCATCAGTGGCCCTAGCGGGGGCCGGGACTACAATGAGCAGTTCTTC	CAISGPSGGRDYNEQFF
TRBJ1-2	.	.	14	TRBV6-2/TRBV6-3	TGTGCCAGCAGTTACTCGAAGACAGTTTATGGCTACACCTTC	CASSYSKTVYGYTF
TRBJ1-6	TRBD1	few	16	TRBV7-9	TGTGCCAGCAGCGCGGACAGGCCGTCTCTTAATTCACCCCTCCACTTT	CASSADRPSLNSPLHF
TRBJ1-2	.	few	14	TRBV12-3/TRBV12-4	TGTGCCAGCAGTTTGCGTTCGCGGGGCTATGGCTACACCTTC	CASSLRSRGYGYTF
TRBJ2-1	TRBD2	.	16	TRBV3-1	TGTGCCAGCAGCCATCAAGCGGGGGGATCCTACAATGAGCAGTTCTTC	CASSHQAGGSYNEQFF
TRBJ1-4	.	few	17	TRBV11-2	TGTGCCAGCAGCCGGGGTCAGGGGCCAACAACTAATGAAAAACTGTTTTTT	CASSRGQGPTTNEKLFF
TRBJ2-1	TRBD1	.	16	TRBV7-3	TGTGCCAGCAGCTTAAGTGCGACAGGGGGCTACAATGAGCAGTTCTTC	CASSLSATGGYNEQFF
TRBJ2-2	TRBD1	few	16	TRBV9	TGTGCCAGCAGGCTGGATACAGGGGATGATACCGGGGAGCTGTTTTTT	CASRLDTGDDTGELFF
TRBJ1-1	.	few	14	TRBV7-2	TGTGCCAGCAGACTAGACGGACTGAACACTGAAGCTTTCTTT	CASRLDGLNTEAFF
TRBJ1-3	.	.	17	TRBV5-1	TGCGCCAGCAGCGAGATCACCGGGACGGCAGAAGGGAACACCATATATTTT	CASSEITGTAEGNTIYF
TRBJ2-7	.	.	13	TRBV28	TGTGCCAGCAGTGCCGGCCTTACCTACGAGCAGTACTTC	CASSAGLTYEQYF